This paragraph reports one TCR beta chain. Assay used: immunoSEQ multiplex PCR; TCRdb lists only in-frame clones, some missing. Among about 320,000 clones, around 84% were seen once, and the ten largest hold under 2%. This sample is drawn from a study of blood T cell repertoires in COVID-19. As for the study in general: The United States, Italy and Spain were the sources of the acute and convalescent COVID-19 samples. Sources were T cells, B-cell-depleted T cells, or PBMCs; the material itself was cDNA or gDNA.

No more than 2 weeks before study entry, exposed participants had met a case of COVID-19. Germline lookup yields CDR1 SNHLY and CDR2 FYNNEI. The CDR3 length is 14 residues. The V and J ends lost 8 bases and 2 bases respectively, with 15 bases between them. The chain combines TRBV2 with TRBJ1-1; possible D gene TRBD1, 6 bases. The receptor was derived from a woman in her twenties or thirties who had been exposed to COVID-19. Sequencing used PBMCs or T cells enriched from blood (not recorded which). The CDR3 DNA sequence: TGTGCCAGCCCTCTCATGGGGACAAACACTGAAGCTTTCTTT. It translates to CASPLMGTNTEAFF.